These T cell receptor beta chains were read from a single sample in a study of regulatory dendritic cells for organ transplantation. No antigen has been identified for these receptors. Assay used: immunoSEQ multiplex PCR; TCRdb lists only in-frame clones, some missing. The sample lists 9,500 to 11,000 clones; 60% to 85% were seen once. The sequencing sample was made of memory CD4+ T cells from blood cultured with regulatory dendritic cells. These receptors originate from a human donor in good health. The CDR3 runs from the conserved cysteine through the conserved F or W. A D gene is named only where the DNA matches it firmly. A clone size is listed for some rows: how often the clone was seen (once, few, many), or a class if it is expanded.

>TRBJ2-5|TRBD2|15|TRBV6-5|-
TGTGCCAGCAGTTACTCGACTAGCGGGGGTGAGACCCAGTACTTC
CASSYSTSGGETQYF
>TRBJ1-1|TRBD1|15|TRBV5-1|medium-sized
TGCGCCAGCAGCTTGGATCAGGGGGGGAACACTGAAGCTTTCTTT
CASSLDQGGNTEAFF
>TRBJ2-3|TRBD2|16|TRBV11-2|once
TGTGCCAGCAGCTTAAGCGAGCGGGGGGCTACAGATACGCAGTATTTT
CASSLSERGATDTQYF
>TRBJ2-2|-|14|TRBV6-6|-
TGTGCCAGCAGTAAGACAGGTGGTCCCGGGGAGCTGTTTTTT
CASSKTGGPGELFF
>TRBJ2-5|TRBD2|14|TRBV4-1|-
TGCGCCAGCAGCCGCCAGACTAGCGGGGAGACCCAGTACTTC
CASSRQTSGETQYF
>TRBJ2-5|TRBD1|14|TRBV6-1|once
TGTGCCAGCAGGTACAGGGGAAGGGGAGAGACCCAGTACTTC
CASRYRGRGETQYF
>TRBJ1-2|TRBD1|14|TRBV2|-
TGTGCCAGCACTAGACAGGGTTCTAACTATGGCTACACCTTC
CASTRQGSNYGYTF
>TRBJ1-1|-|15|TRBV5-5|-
TGTGCCAGCAGCCCCGCGACGGGAAGGAACACTGAAGCTTTCTTT
CASSPATGRNTEAFF
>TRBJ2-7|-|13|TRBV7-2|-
TGTGCCAGCAGCAGATTAGGGGCCTACGAGCAGTACTTC
CASSRLGAYEQYF
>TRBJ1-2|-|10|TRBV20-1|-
TGCAGTGCTGGTACAGGGGGCTACACCTTC
CSAGTGGYTF
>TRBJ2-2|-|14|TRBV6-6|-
TGTGCCAGCAGCCGAGACTGGAACACCGGGGAGCTGTTTTTT
CASSRDWNTGELFF
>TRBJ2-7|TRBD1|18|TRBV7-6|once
TGTGCCAGCAGCCTTAAGGCCGTGGCAGGGACAGGGACCTACGAGCAGTACTTC
CASSLKAVAGTGTYEQYF
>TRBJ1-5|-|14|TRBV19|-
TGTGCCAGTAGTATAGTAGGGCGGGATCAGCCCCAGCATTTT
CASSIVGRDQPQHF
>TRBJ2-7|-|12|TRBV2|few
TGTGCCAGCAATACAGAGACCTACGAGCAGTACTTC
CASNTETYEQYF
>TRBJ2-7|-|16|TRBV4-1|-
TGCGCCAGCAGCCAAGCCTCCCAGGGAAGCTCCTACGAGCAGTACTTC
CASSQASQGSSYEQYF
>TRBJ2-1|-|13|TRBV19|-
TGTGCCAGTAGTATAGTGAGGCCTCTGGGGCAGTTCTTC
CASSIVRPLGQFF
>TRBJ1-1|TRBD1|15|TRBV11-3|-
TGTGCCAGCAGCTTCTCCGCAGGGGGAGGCACTGAAGCTTTCTTT
CASSFSAGGGTEAFF
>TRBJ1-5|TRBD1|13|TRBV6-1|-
TGTGCCAGCTGGGGACAGGCTACTCAGCCCCAGCATTTT
CASWGQATQPQHF
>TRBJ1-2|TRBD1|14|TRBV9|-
TGTGCCAGCAGCCCACAGGGGGGGAACTATGGCTACACCTTC
CASSPQGGNYGYTF
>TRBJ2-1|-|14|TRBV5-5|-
TGTGCCAAGGGGGGGTCCGCCAACTACAATGAGCAGTTCTTC
CAKGGSANYNEQFF
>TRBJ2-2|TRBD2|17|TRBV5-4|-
TGTGCCAGCAGGCCGGGACTAGCGGGGGGCAACACCGGGGAGCTGTTTTTT
CASRPGLAGGNTGELFF
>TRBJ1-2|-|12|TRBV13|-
TGTGCCAGCAGCTTGACAGGCTATGGCTACACCTTC
CASSLTGYGYTF
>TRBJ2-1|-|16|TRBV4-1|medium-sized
TGCGCCAGCAGCCGGACCTGGCGGGGGCCCCTCAATGAGCAGTTCTTC
CASSRTWRGPLNEQFF
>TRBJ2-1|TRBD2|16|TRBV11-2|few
TGTGCCAGCAGCTCCTCACTAGCGGGGGTTGGTAATGAGCAGTTCTTC
CASSSSLAGVGNEQFF
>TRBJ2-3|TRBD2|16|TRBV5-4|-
TGTGCCAGCAGCGCCGGGGGGGCAGGAGTTACAGATACGCAGTATTTT
CASSAGGAGVTDTQYF
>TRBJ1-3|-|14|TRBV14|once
TGTGCCAGCAGCCCAGGGGACATTCGAAACACCATATATTTT
CASSPGDIRNTIYF
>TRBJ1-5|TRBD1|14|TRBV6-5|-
TGTGCCAGCAGTATGAGACAGGGGGTGAAGCCCCAGCATTTT
CASSMRQGVKPQHF
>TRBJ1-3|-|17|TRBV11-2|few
TGTGCCCGACGACAATTGGGGCAACTGGGCTCTGGAAACACCATATATTTT
CARRQLGQLGSGNTIYF
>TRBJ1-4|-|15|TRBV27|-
TGTGCCAGCAGTCGTCGGAGGCAGACTAATGAAAAACTGTTTTTT
CASSRRRQTNEKLFF
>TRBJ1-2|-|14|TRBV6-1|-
TGTGCCAGCAGCGGACCCCAGGGCGCCTATGGCTACACCTTC
CASSGPQGAYGYTF
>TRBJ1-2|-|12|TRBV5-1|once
TGCGCCAGCAGCTTGGACCGGTATGGCTACACCTTC
CASSLDRYGYTF
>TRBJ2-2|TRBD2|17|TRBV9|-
TGTGCCAGCAGCAAAAACCCGGGACTAGCGAGCACCGGGGAGCTGTTTTTT
CASSKNPGLASTGELFF
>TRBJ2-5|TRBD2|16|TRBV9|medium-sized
TGTGCCAGCAGCAAGAGACCTTCCGGGGGGCAAGAGACCCAGTACTTC
CASSKRPSGGQETQYF
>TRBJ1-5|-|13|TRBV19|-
TGTGCCAGTAGTATACAGGGGAGTCAGCCCCAGCATTTT
CASSIQGSQPQHF
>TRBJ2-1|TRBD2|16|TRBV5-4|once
TGTGCCAGCAGCTTGCTCACTATTCGGGGGGGCACTGAGCAGTTCTTC
CASSLLTIRGGTEQFF